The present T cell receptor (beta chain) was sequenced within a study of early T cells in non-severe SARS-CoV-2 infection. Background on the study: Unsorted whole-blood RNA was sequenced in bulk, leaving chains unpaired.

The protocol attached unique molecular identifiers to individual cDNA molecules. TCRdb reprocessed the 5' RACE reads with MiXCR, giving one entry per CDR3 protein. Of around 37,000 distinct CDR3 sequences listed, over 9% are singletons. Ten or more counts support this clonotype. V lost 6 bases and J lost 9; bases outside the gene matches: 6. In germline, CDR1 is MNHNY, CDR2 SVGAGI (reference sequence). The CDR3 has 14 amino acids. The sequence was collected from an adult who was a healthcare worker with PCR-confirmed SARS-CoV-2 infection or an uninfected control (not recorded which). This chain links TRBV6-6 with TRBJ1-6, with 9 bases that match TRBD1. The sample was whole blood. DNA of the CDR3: TGTGCCAGCAGAACAGGGGGCTTGAGTTCACCCCTCCACTTT. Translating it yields CASRTGGLSSPLHF.